This T cell receptor beta chain is from a study of T cells and Merkel cell carcinoma outcomes. Some clones are missing from TCRdb's copy, which holds only in-frame ones; the method was immunoSEQ multiplex PCR. Of over 15,000 clones listed, approximately 87% are singletons. The CDR3 totals 15 residues. Trimming removed 0 bases at V and 1 base at J, with 8 bases between. Germline V gives CDR1 LNHNV, CDR2 YYDKDF (reference sequence). The sequenced sample consisted of tumor tissue from Merkel cell carcinoma. This chain links TRBV15 with TRBJ2-3, with a tentative D call TRBD1 (5 bases). The TCR comes from a human donor with Merkel cell carcinoma. The CDR3 sequence: CATSRDLGGTDTQYF. In DNA, the CDR3 is TGTGCCACCAGCAGAGATCTAGGGGGCACAGATACGCAGTATTTT.